A single sample gave rise to the 22 T cell receptor beta chains below, sequenced in a study of T cell responses to AZD1222 COVID-19 vaccine. Only in-frame clones appear in the TCRdb table, and some are missing; sequencing was by immunoSEQ multiplex PCR. Among 68,000 or so clones listed, around nine tenths were seen once. The sequencing here drew on peripheral blood, taken on day 0 of AZD1222 vaccination. Source of these receptors: an adult in good health.

Remarks on this clone: Other DNA sequences in this specimen translate into the identical CDR3. The chain is built from TRBV4-2 and TRBJ2-6, with 7 bases lining up with TRBD2. With V trimmed by 3 bases and J by 4 bases, 6 bases remained unmatched. This CDR3 region has 16 residues. In germline, CDR1 is LGHNA, CDR2 YNFKEQ. CDR3 bases: TGTGCCAGCAGCCATGTGGGGGGGGGAGGGGCCAACGTCCTGACTTTC. Encoded protein: CASSHVGGGGANVLTF.

The chain is built from TRBV24-1 and TRBJ1-1; 7 bases line up with TRBD1. The junction had 6 bases not matched to a gene; V was cut back by 3 bases and J by 3 bases. CDR1 KGHDR and CDR2 SFDVKD come from the germline V gene. The CDR3 covers 15 residues. This CDR3 reads CATSDPRQGDTEAFF. CDR3 DNA sequence: TGTGCCACCAGTGATCCACGACAGGGTGACACTGAAGCTTTCTTT.

This clone appeared a few times. The chain carries TRBV19 and TRBJ2-2; D not certain. Germline loops: CDR1 LNHDA, CDR2 SQIVND (reference sequence). Trimming removed 1 base from V and 2 bases from J, with 5 bases in between. The CDR3 spans 14 residues. The CDR3 bases are TGTGCCAGTAGTATAGTATCCAACACCGGGGAGCTGTTTTTT. It encodes CASSIVSNTGELFF.

The V call is TRBV6-2 or TRBV6-3, the J call TRBJ2-7, with D perhaps matching TRBD1 (5 bases). Trimming left V 0 bases short and J 6 bases short, with 12 bases between. Per germline, CDR1 MNHEY and CDR2 SVGEGT. The CDR3 covers 14 residues. This CDR3 is CASSYSGRVGEQYF. CDR3 nucleotide sequence: TGTGCCAGCAGTTACTCTGGCAGGGTTGGCGAGCAGTACTTC.

The chain recombines TRBV7-9 with TRBJ1-1; D remains ambiguous. CDR1 SEHNR and CDR2 FQNEAQ come from the germline V gene (reference sequence). V was cut by 4 bases and J by 4 bases, with 7 bases left in between. This CDR3 is 12 amino acids long. CDR3: CASSYAGTEAFF. CDR3 bases: TGTGCCAGCAGCTACGCGGGCACTGAAGCTTTCTTT.

This chain joins TRBV13 and TRBJ1-2, with D hard to call. CDR3 length: 15 amino acids. The V end was cut by 3 bases, the J end by 1 base, with 12 bases between. CDR1 is PRHDT, CDR2 FYEKMQ, per germline (reference sequence). CDR3 region: CASSLAPQDNYGYTF. The CDR3, as DNA: TGTGCCAGCAGCTTGGCCCCTCAGGATAACTATGGCTACACCTTC.

This chain joins TRBV7-2 and TRBJ2-1, with D possibly TRBD1 on 7 matching bases. The CDR3 is 16 amino acids. Germline V gene data show CDR1 as SGHTA and CDR2 as FQGNSA. Trimming pared 5 bases from V and 0 bases from J, leaving 14 bases between. The CDR3 sequence is CASSPSGGSSYNEQFF. In DNA form, the CDR3 reads TGTGCCAGCAGCCCTTCAGGGGGGAGCTCCTACAATGAGCAGTTCTTC.

This sequence joins TRBV6-5 and TRBJ1-1; D gene uncertain. Per germline, CDR1 MNHEY and CDR2 SVGAGI. V lost 0 bases and J 0 bases, leaving 8 bases between the germline ends. This CDR3 has 15 amino acids. CDR3 coding DNA: TGTGCCAGCAGTTACTCGGACGGGTTGAACACTGAAGCTTTCTTT. As protein: CASSYSDGLNTEAFF.

This clone has more than one count but fewer than ten. The CDR3 DNA reads TGTGCCAGCAGTTACTCGCAGAGGGAAGCTTTCTTT. Its protein is CASSYSQREAFF. This chain connects TRBV6-2 or TRBV6-3 to TRBJ1-1; no firm D call. Germline V gene data show CDR1 as MNHEY and CDR2 as SVGEGT. The CDR3 contains 12 residues. Trimming removed 0 bases at V and 8 bases at J, with 7 bases between.

The rearrangement uses TRBV27 and TRBJ2-1, with 9 bases aligning to TRBD2. Germline V gene sequence: CDR1 MNHEY, CDR2 SMNVEV (reference sequence). V gave up 5 bases and J gave up 4 bases; unmatched junction bases: 9. The CDR3 has 16 residues. CDR3 amino acids: CASSLIAGAGYNEQFF. The CDR3 DNA is TGTGCCAGCAGTCTCATAGCGGGAGCAGGATACAATGAGCAGTTCTTC.

This clone was counted only a few times. The same CDR3 is also encoded by other DNA sequences in this sample. The chain couples TRBV6-1 to TRBJ2-6, with unresolved D. The germline V gene has CDR1 MNHNS and CDR2 SASEGT. V lost 1 base and J 0 bases, leaving 1 base between the germline ends. The CDR3 covers 14 residues. CDR3 loop: CASSEGSGANVLTF. The CDR3 DNA reads as TGTGCCAGCAGTGAAGGCTCTGGGGCCAACGTCCTGACTTTC.

This chain connects TRBV4-3 to TRBJ2-1; 12 bases are shared with TRBD2. CDR3 size: 16 residues. Trimming cost V 5 bases and J 7 bases; bases outside gene matches: 9. Germline loops: CDR1 LGHNA, CDR2 YSLEER. CDR3 DNA: TGCGCCAGCAGCAGACTAGCGGGAGAGTACTTTAATGAGCAGTTCTTC. It translates to CASSRLAGEYFNEQFF.

CDR3 nucleotide sequence: TGTGCCAGCAGCTTAACCGCAATAGAGGGTAATGAGCAGTTCTTC. It is translated as CASSLTAIEGNEQFF. V usage is TRBV7-6 and J usage is TRBJ2-1; D is perhaps TRBD2 (5 bases). Germline CDR1 SGHVS, CDR2 FNYEAQ. The CDR3 contains 15 residues. The V gene lost 2 bases and the J gene lost 7 bases, with 15 bases spanning the gap.

This chain uses TRBV12-3 or TRBV12-4 with TRBJ1-5; TRBD1 matches 9 bases. This CDR3 spans 13 amino acids. The V segment lost 8 bases and the J segment 12 bases; nucleotides outside the gene matches: 11. CDR3 protein: CASGGQGRIGQHF. The CDR3, as DNA: TGTGCCAGCGGGGGACAGGGAAGGATCGGCCAGCATTTT.

This chain uses TRBV29-1 with TRBJ2-2, with 11 nucleotides matching TRBD1. This CDR3 comprises 14 residues. The V gene end was trimmed by 7 bases and the J gene end by 4 bases; junction bases not matched to a gene: 5. From germline, CDR1 is SQVTM and CDR2 ANQGSEA. The CDR3 spells CSARGTGGTGELFF. CDR3 coding DNA: TGCAGCGCGAGGGGGACAGGGGGCACCGGGGAGCTGTTTTTT.

This rearrangement joins TRBV6-1 to TRBJ1-1; D uncertain. V lost 0 bases to trimming and J lost 1 base, with 3 bases between them. Germline CDR1 reads MNHNS; CDR2 reads SASEGT. This CDR3 is 13 amino acids long. CDR3 amino acids: CASSEASNTEAFF. CDR3 in DNA: TGTGCCAGCAGTGAAGCCTCGAACACTGAAGCTTTCTTT.

This clone appeared a few times. The rearrangement joins TRBV6-4 to TRBJ1-1; D not certain. V dropped 0 bases and J dropped 4 bases, with 6 bases sitting between them. The CDR3 has 13 residues. Germline CDR1 MRHNA, CDR2 SNTAGT. This chain's CDR3 is CASSDSSVTEAFF. The CDR3 nucleotides are TGTGCCAGCAGTGACTCGAGTGTCACTGAAGCTTTCTTT.

The CDR3 DNA reads TGTGCCAGCAATTCAGGGTGGGATAATTCACCCCTCCACTTT. Translated: CASNSGWDNSPLHF. V and J are TRBV6-5 and TRBJ1-6; D is possibly TRBD1 (5 bases). Between the trimmed V and J ends, which lost 7 bases and 5 bases, there was a span of 12 bases. This CDR3 contains 14 residues. Germline V lookup: CDR1 MNHEY, CDR2 SVGAGI.

V is TRBV29-1 and J is TRBJ1-2, with no clear D. V was shortened by 7 bases and J by 1 base, with 13 bases between the two germline ends. This CDR3 contains 13 residues. The germline V gene encodes CDR1 SQVTM and CDR2 ANQGSEA. CDR3: CSGKIDGNYGYTF. The CDR3, as DNA: TGCAGCGGAAAAATCGACGGTAACTATGGCTACACCTTC.

V usage is TRBV7-2 and J usage is TRBJ2-2; D gene ambiguous. Trimming took 5 bases from V and 6 from J, leaving 19 bases between them. Per germline, CDR1 SGHTA and CDR2 FQGNSA. This CDR3 is built from 16 residues. For the CDR3, the DNA is TGTGCCAGCAGCCTAAATTGGCCGCCCACGGCCGGGGAGCTGTTTTTT. Translated, it gives CASSLNWPPTAGELFF.

This rearrangement joins TRBV3-1 (or the pseudogene TRBV3-2) to TRBJ2-7, with TRBD2 identical over 7 bases. The CDR3 extends over 13 amino acids. V was clipped by 4 bases and J by 4 bases; unmatched bases: 4. Germline V gene data show CDR1 as LGHDT and CDR2 as YNNKEL (reference sequence). CDR3 amino acids: CASSLPGGYEQYF. The CDR3 DNA is TGTGCCAGCAGCCTCCCCGGGGGGTACGAGCAGTACTTC.

The chain combines TRBV24-1 with TRBJ2-3; 10 nucleotides match TRBD2. V shed 5 bases, J shed 5 bases, and the junction held 15 bases outside the gene matches. Germline CDR1 and CDR2: KGHDR and SFDVKD. The CDR3 consists of 18 residues. CDR3 amino acids: CATSALRGAGGSKDTQYF. In DNA, the CDR3 is TGTGCCACCAGTGCCTTGCGGGGAGCGGGAGGGTCGAAAGATACGCAGTATTTT.